The 3 T cell receptor beta chains below all came from one sample that was sequenced in a study of vaccination and CD4 T cells after COVID-19. Described treatment: approximately 10-day PBMC culture with coronavirus spike peptide pools or control peptides (ViraFEST assay). Unexposed donor CD4+ T cells predated the COVID-19 pandemic, collected 2011-2018. These receptors are not linked to any known antigen. The Oncomine TCR Beta short-read assay was applied to DNA of cultured CD4+ T cells. Once CD4+ T cells had been cultured, genomic DNA was extracted from them. Each CDR3 protein is one row after TCRdb ran MiXCR on the PCR reads. The table has 9,000 to 10,000 distinct CDR3 sequences, 34% seen once; the top ten hold 15%. The specimen sequenced was CD4+ T cells from blood, cultured in vitro. These receptors originate from a human donor in good health.

This clonotype rates as medium-sized. This sequence joins TRBV28 and TRBJ1-2, with D unresolved. Looked up from germline, CDR1 is MDHEN and CDR2 is SYDVKM. The length of the CDR3 is 10 residues. Trimming pared 8 bases from V and 7 bases from J, leaving 8 bases between. CDR3 sequence (DNA): TGTGCCAGCGGGGAAACTGGCTACACCTTC. This codes for CASGETGYTF.

This chain connects TRBV6-2 or TRBV6-3 to TRBJ1-5, with 11 nucleotides matching TRBD1. Germline CDR1 is MNHEY and CDR2 is SVGEGT. J was trimmed by 0 bases and V by 6 bases; bases with no gene match: 1. The CDR3 runs 15 residues. The CDR3 here is CASRGTGGSNQPQHF. CDR3 nucleotides: TGTGCCAGCAGGGGGACAGGGGGTAGCAATCAGCCCCAGCATTTT.

The rearrangement links TRBV28 to TRBJ2-5; TRBD2 matches at 11 bases. V lost 10 bases to trimming and J lost 7 bases; unmatched junction nucleotides: 17. This CDR3 has 16 amino acids. The germline V gene has CDR1 MDHEN and CDR2 SYDVKM. CDR3 residues: CATLRLAGGLVSTQYF. DNA for the CDR3: TGTGCCACCCTGAGGCTAGCGGGAGGCCTGGTATCGACCCAGTACTTC.